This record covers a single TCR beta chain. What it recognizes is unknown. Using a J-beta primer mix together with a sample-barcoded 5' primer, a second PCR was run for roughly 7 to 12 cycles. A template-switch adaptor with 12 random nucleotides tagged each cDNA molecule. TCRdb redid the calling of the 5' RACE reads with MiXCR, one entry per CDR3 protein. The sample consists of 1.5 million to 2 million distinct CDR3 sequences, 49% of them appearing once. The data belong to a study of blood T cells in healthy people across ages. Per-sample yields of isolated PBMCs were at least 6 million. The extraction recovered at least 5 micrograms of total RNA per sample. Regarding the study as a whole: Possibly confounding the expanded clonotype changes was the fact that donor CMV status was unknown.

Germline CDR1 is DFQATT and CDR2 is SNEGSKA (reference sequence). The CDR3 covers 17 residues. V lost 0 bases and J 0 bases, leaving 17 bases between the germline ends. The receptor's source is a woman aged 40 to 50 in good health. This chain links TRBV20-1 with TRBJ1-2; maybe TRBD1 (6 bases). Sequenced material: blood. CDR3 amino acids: CSARDRGGAAPNYGYTF. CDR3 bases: TGCAGTGCTAGAGATCGCGGGGGGGCCGCCCCTAACTATGGCTACACCTTC.